Listed here are 2 T cell receptor beta chains from one sample, sequenced in a study of blood T cell repertoires in COVID-19. The table came from immunoSEQ multiplex PCR; TCRdb's copy has only in-frame clones and leaves some out. The profile covers 65,000 to 80,000 clones, with about 80% appearing a single time and around 11% taken by the ten largest. Sequencing was done on a sample of peripheral blood. All receptors derive from a human donor in a cohort sampled during active COVID-19.

The CDR3 region is CASSPRPLLWQRRVYGYTF. CDR3 bases: TGTGCCAGCAGCCCTCGACCTCTCTTGTGGCAGCGGAGGGTCTATGGCTACACCTTC. The gene calls are TRBV3-1 (or the pseudogene TRBV3-2) and TRBJ1-2, with unresolved D. Between the trimmed V and J ends, which lost 4 bases and 4 bases, there was a span of 28 bases. The germline V gene has CDR1 LGHDT and CDR2 YNNKEL (reference sequence). This CDR3 region has 19 residues.

The chain joins TRBV28 to TRBJ1-2, with a tentative D call TRBD1 (6 bases). Germline V lookup: CDR1 MDHEN, CDR2 SYDVKM. The CDR3 extends over 12 amino acids. V was trimmed by 7 bases and J by 5 bases, leaving 11 bases between them. The CDR3 region is CASKDSLYGYTF. The CDR3 DNA reads TGTGCCAGCAAGGACAGCTTATATGGCTACACCTTC.